This TCR beta chain was sequenced during a study of T cells expressing NK-cell markers. The overall study: Cells sorted as CD3+CD56+NKG2C+, CD3+CD56+NKG2C- and CD3+CD56-NKG2C+ T cells supplied the TCR beta repertoires. In the group of eight sequenced donors, seven were HCMV-seropositive and one was seronegative.

Each CDR3 protein gets one entry in TCRdb, which reprocessed the 5' RACE reads and gives no DNA. The sample spans roughly 390,000 distinct CDR3 sequences; the ten largest clones claim over 4%. CDR1 and CDR2 (germline): SGHRS, YFSETQ. The CDR3 totals 15 residues. The genes are TRBV5-1 and TRBJ1-2; the D call of TRBD1 rests on TCRdb alone, since no DNA is present to check it. The sequence derives from a man aged 18-70 years in good health. The source material was blood T cells: a sorted CD56 or NKG2C T cell subset, CD4+ or CD8+ T cells, or bulk PBMC T cells (not recorded which). CDR3 sequence: CASSLDRGGRGGYTF.